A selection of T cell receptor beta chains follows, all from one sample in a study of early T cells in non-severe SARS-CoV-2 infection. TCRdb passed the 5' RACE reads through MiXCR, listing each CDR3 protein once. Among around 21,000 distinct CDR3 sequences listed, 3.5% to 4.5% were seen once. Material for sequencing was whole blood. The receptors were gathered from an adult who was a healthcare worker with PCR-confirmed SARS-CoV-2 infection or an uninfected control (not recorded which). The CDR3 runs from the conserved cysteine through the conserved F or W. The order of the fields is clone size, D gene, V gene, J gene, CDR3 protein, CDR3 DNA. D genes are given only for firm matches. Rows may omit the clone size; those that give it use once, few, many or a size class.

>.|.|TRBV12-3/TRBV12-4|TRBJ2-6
CASSLDSSSSGANVLTF
TGTGCCAGCAGTTTAGACAGCTCAAGCTCTGGGGCCAACGTCCTGACTTTC
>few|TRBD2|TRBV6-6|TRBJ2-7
CASSYSRGGINEQYF
TGTGCCAGCAGTTACTCACGCGGGGGGATCAACGAGCAGTACTTC
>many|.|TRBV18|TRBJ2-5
CASSLSLQETQYF
TGTGCCAGCTCACTCTCCCTCCAAGAGACCCAGTACTTC
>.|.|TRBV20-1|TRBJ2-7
CSATGASISYEQYF
TGCAGTGCTACAGGGGCGAGCATTAGCTACGAGCAGTACTTC
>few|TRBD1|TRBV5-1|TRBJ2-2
CASSSTGQVGSGELFF
TGCGCCAGCAGCTCGACAGGGCAAGTTGGCTCCGGGGAGCTGTTTTTT
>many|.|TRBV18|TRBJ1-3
CASSPSQGFGNTIYF
TGTGCCAGCTCACCCTCCCAGGGATTCGGAAACACCATATATTTT
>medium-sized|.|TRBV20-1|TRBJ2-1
CSARYLDNEQFF
TGCAGTGCTAGATACCTCGACAATGAGCAGTTCTTC
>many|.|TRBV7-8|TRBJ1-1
CASSLDRARNTEAFF
TGTGCCAGCAGCTTAGATCGAGCGAGAAACACTGAAGCTTTCTTT
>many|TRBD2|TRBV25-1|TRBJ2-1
CASSMAGGSYNEQFF
TGTGCCAGCAGTATGGCGGGGGGATCCTACAATGAGCAGTTCTTC
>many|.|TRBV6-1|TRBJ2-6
CASKVEPGANVLTF
TGTGCCAGCAAAGTGGAACCTGGGGCCAACGTCCTGACTTTC
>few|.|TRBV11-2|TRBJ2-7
CASSATNGDEQYF
TGTGCCAGCAGCGCTACAAATGGGGACGAGCAGTACTTC
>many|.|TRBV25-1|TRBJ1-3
CASSEWGRGNTIYF
TGTGCCAGCAGTGAATGGGGACGTGGAAACACCATATATTTT
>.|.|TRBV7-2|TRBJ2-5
CASSLGPGQETQYF
TGTGCCAGCAGCTTAGGTCCAGGCCAAGAGACCCAGTACTTC
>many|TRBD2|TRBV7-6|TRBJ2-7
CASSLLDGGGGGSYEQYF
TGTGCCAGCAGCTTATTGGACGGCGGTGGCGGGGGTTCCTACGAGCAGTACTTC
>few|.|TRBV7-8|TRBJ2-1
CASSPGTPNGEQFF
TGTGCCAGCAGCCCCGGGACCCCCAATGGGGAGCAGTTCTTC
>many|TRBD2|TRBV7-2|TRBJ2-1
CASSDAGLAGGFRSYNEQFF
TGTGCCAGCAGCGACGCCGGACTAGCGGGGGGTTTCCGCTCCTACAATGAGCAGTTCTTC
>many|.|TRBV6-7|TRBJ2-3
CASHPPESSADTQYF
TGTGCCAGCCACCCGCCCGAAAGTTCCGCAGATACGCAGTATTTT
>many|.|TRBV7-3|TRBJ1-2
CASSSQPNYGYTF
TGTGCCAGCAGCTCCCAACCGAACTATGGCTACACCTTC
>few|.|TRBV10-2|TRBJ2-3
CASRGSGSTDTQYF
TGCGCCAGCAGGGGGAGCGGAAGCACAGATACGCAGTATTTT
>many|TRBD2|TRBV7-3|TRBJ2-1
CASSLSGTSEQFF
TGTGCCAGCAGCTTAAGTGGGACTAGTGAGCAGTTCTTC
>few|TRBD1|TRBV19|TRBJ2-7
CASSIKGQTYEQYF
TGTGCCAGTAGTATCAAGGGACAGACCTACGAGCAGTACTTC
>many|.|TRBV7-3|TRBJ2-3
CASSLTPNTDTQYF
TGTGCCAGCAGCTTAACTCCCAACACAGATACGCAGTATTTT
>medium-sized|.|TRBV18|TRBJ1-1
CASSPPGRRNTEAFF
TGTGCCAGCTCACCACCGGGTAGGAGAAACACTGAAGCTTTCTTT
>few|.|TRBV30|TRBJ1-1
CAWSVGQGKNTEAFF
TGTGCCTGGAGTGTAGGGCAGGGAAAGAACACTGAAGCTTTCTTT
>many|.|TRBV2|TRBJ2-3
CASSQIRGSTDTQYF
TGTGCCAGCAGTCAAATTCGGGGGAGCACAGATACGCAGTATTTT
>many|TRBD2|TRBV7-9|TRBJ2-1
CASSYPTGTSGGTISYNEQFF
TGTGCCAGCAGCTACCCAACCGGGACTAGCGGGGGTACCATTAGTTACAATGAGCAGTTCTTC
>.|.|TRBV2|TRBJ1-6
CASSEGPNSPLHF
TGTGCCAGCAGTGAGGGGCCCAATTCACCCCTCCACTTT
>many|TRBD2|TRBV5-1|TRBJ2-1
CASSLLIAGGPAQFF
TGCGCCAGCAGCTTGTTGATAGCGGGGGGGCCAGCGCAGTTCTTC
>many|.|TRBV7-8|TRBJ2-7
CASSSGTSFYEQYF
TGTGCCAGCAGCTCCGGGACATCGTTCTACGAGCAGTACTTC
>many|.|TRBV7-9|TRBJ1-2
CASSFVEGYGYTF
TGTGCCAGCAGCTTTGTGGAAGGCTATGGCTACACCTTC
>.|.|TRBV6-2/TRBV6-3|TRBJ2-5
CASTNIPLLGLGETQYF
TGTGCCAGCACCAATATCCCCCTCTTAGGTCTAGGGGAGACCCAGTACTTC
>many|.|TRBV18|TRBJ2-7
CASSPVEFSYEQYF
TGTGCCAGCTCACCAGTGGAATTCTCCTACGAGCAGTACTTC
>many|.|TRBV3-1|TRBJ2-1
CASSRKTGNYNEQFF
TGTGCCAGCAGCCGCAAGACGGGCAACTACAATGAGCAGTTCTTC
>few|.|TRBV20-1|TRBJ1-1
CSAFRTDMNTEAFF
TGCAGTGCCTTCCGGACAGATATGAACACTGAAGCTTTCTTT
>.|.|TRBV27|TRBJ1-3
CASKDQLGNTIYF
TGTGCCAGCAAAGACCAACTTGGAAACACCATATATTTT
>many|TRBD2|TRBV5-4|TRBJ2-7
CASSQRIGTSGASSYEQYF
TGTGCCAGCAGCCAGCGGATAGGGACTAGCGGGGCCAGCTCCTACGAGCAGTACTTC
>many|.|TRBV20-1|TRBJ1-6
CSARGTGNSPLHF
TGCAGTGCTAGGGGGACCGGCAATTCACCCCTCCACTTT
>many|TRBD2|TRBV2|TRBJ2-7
CASTRTSGDEIYEQYF
TGTGCCAGCACTAGGACTAGCGGGGACGAAATCTACGAGCAGTACTTC
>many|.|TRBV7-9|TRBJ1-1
CASSQEGTEAFF
TGTGCCAGCAGCCAAGAAGGCACTGAAGCTTTCTTT
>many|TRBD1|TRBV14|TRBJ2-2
CASSQGLGGRFTGELFF
TGTGCCAGCAGCCAAGGTTTAGGGGGCCGATTCACCGGGGAGCTGTTTTTT
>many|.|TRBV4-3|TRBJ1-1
CASSQVHEYTEAFF
TGCGCCAGCAGCCAAGTCCACGAGTACACTGAAGCTTTCTTT
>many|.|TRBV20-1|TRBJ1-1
CSARNGNTEAFF
TGCAGTGCTAGAAACGGGAACACTGAAGCTTTCTTT
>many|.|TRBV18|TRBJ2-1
CASADGGGLRNEQFF
TGTGCCAGCGCCGACGGGGGAGGTTTGAGGAATGAGCAGTTCTTC
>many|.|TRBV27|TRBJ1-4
CASKRDGPWKLFF
TGTGCCAGCAAACGAGACGGGCCTTGGAAACTGTTTTTT
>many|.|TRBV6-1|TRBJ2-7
CASRKGDQPTYEQYF
TGTGCCAGCAGGAAGGGAGACCAACCTACCTACGAGCAGTACTTC
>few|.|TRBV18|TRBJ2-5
CASSPRPETQYF
TGTGCCAGCTCACCAAGACCGGAGACCCAGTACTTC
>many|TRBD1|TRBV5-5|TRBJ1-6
CASSSDRARSPLHF
TGTGCCAGCAGCTCCGACAGGGCCAGATCACCCCTCCACTTT
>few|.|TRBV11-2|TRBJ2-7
CASSLTYEQYF
TGTGCCAGCAGCTTGACCTACGAGCAGTACTTC
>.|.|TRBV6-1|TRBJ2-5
CASVVRGAGTQYF
TGTGCCAGCGTCGTACGGGGGGCTGGGACCCAGTACTTC
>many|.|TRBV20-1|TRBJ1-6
CSPKAGNSPLHF
TGCAGTCCCAAAGCAGGCAATTCACCCCTCCACTTT
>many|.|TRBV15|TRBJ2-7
CATSPADYSYEQYF
TGTGCCACCAGCCCAGCAGATTACTCCTACGAGCAGTACTTC
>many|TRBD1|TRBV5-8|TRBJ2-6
CASSLHRGRSGANVLTF
TGTGCCAGCAGCTTGCACAGGGGGCGCTCTGGGGCCAACGTCCTGACTTTC